The 25 T cell receptor beta chains presented below share a single source sample, sequenced in a study of T cell responses to AZD1222 COVID-19 vaccine. Here immunoSEQ multiplex PCR was the method, and the copy in TCRdb shows in-frame clones only, minus some. The sample carries 150,000 to 200,000 clones, about 92% recorded once. Sequences were derived from peripheral blood, sampled on day 0 of AZD1222 vaccination. The receptors here all came from an adult in good health.

The rearrangement joins TRBV6-5 to TRBJ2-1, with TRBD2 identical over 12 bases. Germline V lookup: CDR1 MNHEY, CDR2 SVGAGI. Losses at the gene ends were 0 bases for V and 6 bases for J; bases not matched to a gene: 3. The CDR3 loop spans 16 amino acids. CDR3 in amino acids: CASSYSRLAGVNEQFF. The CDR3 nucleotides read TGTGCCAGCAGTTACTCCCGACTAGCGGGAGTCAATGAGCAGTTCTTC.

The chain carries TRBV15 and TRBJ2-5, with 7 bases that match TRBD1. V lost 5 bases to trimming and J lost 2 bases; unmatched junction nucleotides: 5. Germline V gives CDR1 LNHNV, CDR2 YYDKDF (reference sequence). The CDR3 runs 14 residues. In DNA, the CDR3 is TGTGCCACCAGCGGTGGGACAGTACAAGAGACCCAGTACTTC. Protein sequence: CATSGGTVQETQYF.

This clone was seen once. This chain joins TRBV7-9 and TRBJ1-1; D uncertain. The germline V and J ends were trimmed by 8 bases and 2 bases, with 15 bases remaining between them. The CDR3 has 14 residues. CDR1 and CDR2 (germline): SEHNR, FQNEAQ (reference sequence). In DNA form, the CDR3 reads TGTGCCAGCGAAGTCCTCGACTTTAACACTGAAGCTTTCTTT. It encodes CASEVLDFNTEAFF. The complete variable domain, with remaining parts taken from reference TRBV7-9 and TRBJ1-1, reads DTGVSQNPRHKITKRGQNVTFRCDPISEHNRLYWYRQTLGQGPEFLTYFQNEAQLEKSRLLSDRFSAERPKGSFSTLEIQRTEQGDSAMYLCASEVLDFNTEAFFGQGTRLTVV.

This clone has a single count. V usage is TRBV7-9 and J usage is TRBJ1-1; TRBD1 matches 8 bases. Germline loops: CDR1 SEHNR, CDR2 FQNEAQ (reference sequence). V lost 5 bases, J lost 11 bases, and 4 bases stayed unmatched. The CDR3 has 11 amino acids. In DNA form, the CDR3 reads TGTGCCAGCAGCCCAGGGGGCGAGGCTTTCTTT. Translation gives CASSPGGEAFF.

The rearrangement joins TRBV28 to TRBJ1-6; TRBD1 might be the D (5 bases). This CDR3 contains 16 residues. Germline lookup yields CDR1 MDHEN and CDR2 SYDVKM. The germline V and J ends were trimmed by 3 bases and 2 bases, with 11 bases remaining between them. CDR3 DNA sequence: TGTGCCAGCAGTTTGTATCAGGGTACCTATAATTCACCCCTCCACTTT. It is translated as CASSLYQGTYNSPLHF.

The chain couples TRBV16 to TRBJ1-1; 7 bases fit TRBD1. Germline lookup yields CDR1 KGHSY and CDR2 FQNENV. The CDR3 consists of 16 residues. Trimming removed 0 bases from V and 2 bases from J; junction bases left unmatched: 6. CDR3 DNA: TGTGCCAGCAGCCAATCTGTGGGACAGTTTAACACTGAAGCTTTCTTT. It translates to CASSQSVGQFNTEAFF.

The V call is TRBV6-5, the J call TRBJ1-2; the D gene is possibly TRBD1 (5 bases). V lost 7 bases to trimming and J lost 6 bases, with 15 bases between them. CDR1 is MNHEY, CDR2 SVGAGI, per germline. The CDR3 totals 13 residues. This CDR3 reads CASTKWGGDGYTF. CDR3 in DNA: TGTGCCAGCACCAAATGGGGGGGTGATGGCTACACCTTC.

V gene TRBV15 combines with J gene TRBJ1-6; D remains unclear. The CDR3 runs to 16 residues. Trimming left V 0 bases short and J 3 bases short, with 9 bases between. Per the germline V gene, CDR1 is LNHNV and CDR2 is YYDKDF (reference sequence). Here the CDR3 DNA reads TGTGCCACCAGCAGAGATATAACAGACTATAATTCACCCCTCCACTTT. Amino acids: CATSRDITDYNSPLHF.

This clone was detected once. The chain recombines TRBV5-1 with TRBJ1-1; D unclear. Trimming took off 0 bases at V and 1 base at J, with 4 bases between the two ends. The CDR3 consists of 13 residues. Germline loops: CDR1 SGHRS, CDR2 YFSETQ. The CDR3 loop is CASSLEPNTEAFF. CDR3 DNA: TGCGCCAGCAGCTTGGAGCCGAACACTGAAGCTTTCTTT.

This clone was seen a handful of times. The CDR3 DNA sequence: TGCGCCAGCAGCCGTGGCGGGATCATGGAGCAGTTCTTC. Its protein product is CASSRGGIMEQFF. This chain links TRBV4-1 with TRBJ2-1; D perhaps matches TRBD2 (6 bases). CDR3 length equals 13 residues. Trimming removed 4 bases from V and 10 bases from J, with 14 bases in between. Germline loops: CDR1 MGHRA, CDR2 YSYEKL.

The chain uses TRBV3-1 (or the pseudogene TRBV3-2) and TRBJ1-2, with D possibly being TRBD1 (6 bases). The V gene lost 4 bases and the J gene lost 7 bases, with 19 bases spanning the gap. Per germline, CDR1 LGHDT and CDR2 YNNKEL (reference sequence). The CDR3 contains 15 residues. CDR3 sequence reads: CASSLIGGGASGYTF. The DNA of the CDR3 is TGTGCCAGCAGCCTCATTGGCGGGGGCGCAAGTGGCTACACCTTC.

The chain couples TRBV5-4 to TRBJ1-1, with 8 bases aligning to TRBD1. Looked up from germline, CDR1 is SGHNT and CDR2 is YYREEE (reference sequence). The CDR3 consists of 14 residues. The J segment lost 1 base and the V segment lost 5 bases, leaving 4 bases of the junction unmatched. The CDR3 loop is CASRRDRRNTEAFF. CDR3 in DNA: TGTGCCAGCAGAAGGGACAGGAGGAACACTGAAGCTTTCTTT.

V gene TRBV28 combines with J gene TRBJ2-1; TRBD2 matches at 8 bases. Trimming cost V 3 bases and J 5 bases; bases outside gene matches: 6. There are 15 residues in the CDR3. Germline V gene sequence: CDR1 MDHEN, CDR2 SYDVKM. The CDR3 sequence: CASSFRGRTHNEQFF. CDR3 sequence (DNA): TGTGCCAGCAGTTTTCGCGGGAGGACCCACAATGAGCAGTTCTTC.

J is TRBJ1-3 and V is TRBV4-1; D is ambiguous. The CDR3 is 13 amino acids. The germline V gene has CDR1 MGHRA and CDR2 YSYEKL. Trimming cost V 8 bases and J 2 bases, with 10 bases left between them. CDR3 nucleotides: TGCGCCAGCCAGGACGGTACTGGAAACACCATATATTTT. It specifies CASQDGTGNTIYF.

The chain combines TRBV5-1 with TRBJ1-4; possibly TRBD1 for D (5 bases). Germline assignment: CDR1 SGHRS and CDR2 YFSETQ. Trimming pared 3 bases from V and 5 bases from J, leaving 14 bases between. CDR3 length: 15 amino acids. In DNA form, the CDR3 reads TGCGCCAGCAGCTCCCTAGGGGACGGCAATGAAAAACTGTTTTTT. It codes for CASSSLGDGNEKLFF.

This chain links TRBV18 with TRBJ2-7; D possibly uses TRBD1 or TRBD2 (5 bases each). Germline lookup yields CDR1 KGHSH and CDR2 LQKENI. The CDR3 is made up of 13 amino acids. Trimming stripped 0 bases from V and 3 bases from J, with 6 bases between. As DNA, the CDR3 is TGTGCCAGCTCACCACCGGGGGACTACGAGCAGTACTTC. Translation: CASSPPGDYEQYF.

The chain is built from TRBV6-5 and TRBJ2-3; possible D gene TRBD2, 6 bases. This CDR3 comprises 15 residues. The V gene's germline CDR1 is MNHEY and CDR2 SVGAGI. V was shortened by 7 bases and J by 1 base, with 15 bases between the two germline ends. For the CDR3, the DNA is TGTGCCAGCACTAAGGCGGCTAGCGGCACAGATACGCAGTATTTT. Its translation is CASTKAASGTDTQYF.

The rearrangement links TRBV18 to TRBJ1-3; no clear D. Germline lookup yields CDR1 KGHSH and CDR2 LQKENI. The germline V and J ends were trimmed by 5 bases and 7 bases, with 6 bases remaining between them. The CDR3 extends over 11 amino acids. CDR3 amino acids: CASSTRNTIYF. CDR3 bases: TGTGCCAGCTCAACCCGCAACACCATATATTTT. Using reference TRBV18 and TRBJ1-3 for the parts outside the CDR3, the full variable domain is NAGVMQNPRHLVRRRGQEARLRCSPMKGHSHVYWYRQLPEEGLKFMVYLQKENIIDESGMPKERFSAEFPKEGPSILRIQQVVRGDSAAYFCASSTRNTIYFGEGSWLTVV.

J is TRBJ1-5 and V is TRBV27; D gene uncertain. CDR3 size: 17 residues. Trimming left V 5 bases short and J 2 bases short, with 19 bases between. Germline CDR1 reads MNHEY; CDR2 reads SMNVEV (reference sequence). CDR3 sequence (DNA): TGTGCCAGCAGTCCTCTCCCTTCCGGAGCGGGCAATCAGCCCCAGCATTTT. Encoded protein: CASSPLPSGAGNQPQHF.

This chain connects TRBV15 to TRBJ1-2; possibly TRBD1 for D (6 bases). The CDR3 has 16 amino acids. V lost 0 bases, J lost 0 bases, and 11 bases lay in between. Per the germline V gene, CDR1 is LNHNV and CDR2 is YYDKDF (reference sequence). The CDR3 nucleotides read TGTGCCACCAGCAGAGATCGGGGGGCCACTAACTATGGCTACACCTTC. It encodes CATSRDRGATNYGYTF.

V usage is TRBV6-6 and J usage is TRBJ2-1; a possible D gene is TRBD2 (6 bases). Germline-derived CDR1 and CDR2 are MNHNY and SVGAGI (reference sequence). The CDR3 is 15 residues long. Trimming took 4 bases from V and 1 from J, leaving 11 bases between them. CDR3 in DNA: TGTGCCAGCAGTTCCTCCGGGACTTCCTACAATGAGCAGTTCTTC. Translating gives CASSSSGTSYNEQFF.

The chain uses TRBV15 and TRBJ1-4; D possibly corresponds to TRBD1 (6 bases). This CDR3 has 15 amino acids. Trimming took off 0 bases at V and 7 bases at J, with 12 bases between the two ends. Germline V gives CDR1 LNHNV, CDR2 YYDKDF (reference sequence). In DNA form, the CDR3 reads TGTGCCACCAGCAGAGATAGTCCGGGGGCTGAAAAACTGTTTTTT. This gives the protein CATSRDSPGAEKLFF.

The chain has TRBV10-3 and TRBJ1-4; TRBD1 agrees at 7 bases. With 4 bases clipped from V and 7 bases from J, the junction kept 6 bases outside the gene matches. The germline CDR1 and CDR2 sequences are ENHRY and SYGVKD. This CDR3 has 14 residues. The CDR3 DNA is TGTGCCATCAGTGTTGGAGGGGGCGGTGAAAAACTGTTTTTT. This encodes CAISVGGGGEKLFF.

The rearrangement uses TRBV5-6 and TRBJ1-5, with D tentatively TRBD1 (6 bases). Per germline, CDR1 SGHDT and CDR2 YYEEEE. This CDR3 has 14 amino acids. Between the trimmed V and J ends, which lost 5 bases and 4 bases, there was a span of 13 bases. The CDR3, as DNA: TGTGCCAGCAGTACCGGGACAACAAATCAGCCCCAGCATTTT. Its translation: CASSTGTTNQPQHF.

The gene calls are TRBV15 and TRBJ1-2, with D hard to call. CDR3 length: 14 amino acids. V lost 4 bases, J lost 6 bases, and 15 bases lay in between. The germline CDR1 and CDR2 sequences are LNHNV and YYDKDF (reference sequence). DNA for the CDR3: TGTGCCACCAGCACATATCCCGTAGGAGATGGCTACACCTTC. Its translation: CATSTYPVGDGYTF.